The clone carrying this TCR beta chain occurred a few times. Trimming pared 5 bases from V and 0 bases from J, leaving 14 bases between. This CDR3 spans 15 amino acids. CDR1 is PRHDT and CDR2 is FYEKMQ in the germline V gene (reference sequence). The data are from a study of cytotoxic CD8 clonotypes in ibrutinib-treated CLL. Cryopreserved PBMCs yielded approximately 1.9 micrograms of genomic DNA for TCR beta libraries. Only in-frame clones appear in the TCRdb table, and some are missing; sequencing was by immunoSEQ multiplex PCR. The sample has about 300,000 clones; less than 85% are singletons. The sequence was collected from a human donor with chronic lymphocytic leukemia. The sample here was PBMCs, taken at disease progression, from a patient treated with ibrutinib. The chain uses TRBV13 and TRBJ2-7; D is tentatively TRBD1 or TRBD2 (5 bases each). The CDR3, as DNA: TGTGCCAGCAGCCCCGGGACGGGGAGCTCCTACGAGCAGTACTTC. Protein: CASSPGTGSSYEQYF.